This TCR beta chain was observed in a study of T cells in women clearing cervical HPV infection. The repertoire was sequenced with immunoSEQ multiplex PCR; TCRdb's copy has only in-frame clones and lacks some. This sample's table has more than 30,000 clones. The CDR3 totals 16 residues. V shed 5 bases and J 4 bases; nucleotides not matched to a gene: 9. Per the germline V gene, CDR1 is LNHDA and CDR2 is SQIVND (reference sequence). MY09/MY11 PCR detected cervical HPV DNA; dot-blot assigned genotypes. Remarks on this clone: Coverage ceases 3 residues before the CDR3 finishes, and the germline J gene fills in the end.

This clonotype originated in a woman between 18 and 70 years old with a cervical HPV16 infection that either progressed to CIN3+ or cleared (not recorded which). This sequence joins TRBV19 and TRBJ2-7, with 12 bases aligning to TRBD2. The material sequenced was blood buffy coat. CDR3 DNA (partial): TGTGCCAGTAGTGCATTACTAGCGGGAGGTCTATACGAG. Translated: CASSALLAGGLYE. The full CDR3 is CASSALLAGGLYEQYF.